This T cell receptor (beta chain) was profiled in a study of T-cell reconstitution after alpha-beta-depleted transplantation in children (dated by TCRdb to the mid-2010s). Context from the whole study: Using TCR repertoire profiling, the study quantitatively followed how T-cell immune reconstitution unfolded in children after TCRalphabeta/CD19-depleted allogeneic hematopoietic cell transplantation. What the work shows at the level of the full study, not this receptor alone: The frequencies of hyperexpanded clones fell over the following months, and after one year, T-cell counts and TCRbeta diversity were mostly attributed to newly produced T cells. About two months after transplant, the apparently early recovery of alphabetaT-cell counts reportedly depended on just several hundred clones that had expanded rapidly and came from non-depleted graft cells. In some patients, high TCRbeta diversity at day 60 was attributed to recipient T cells and intrathymic progenitors that had survived conditioning.

The library was generated by PCR. For sequencing, an Illumina HiSeq 2500 was employed. To normalize quantification of the TCRbeta repertoire, the TCR libraries were built with molecular barcoding that relied on unique molecular identifiers. TCRdb itself trimmed the public reads at Q25 with fastp, ran MiXCR and retained productive beta chains. Merged by CDR3 protein, the rows form single entries marked with the most common genes and DNA. The sample table holds some 830,000 distinct CDR3 sequences, of which less than 20% were seen once. 5% of the sample is taken by the ten largest. The sample's treatment or condition label, in plain terms: allogeneic hematopoietic cell transplantation with graft depleted of TCRalphabeta T cells and CD19 B cells. Transplant recipients were children who received TCRalphabeta/CD19-depleted allogeneic hematopoietic cell grafts. Turning to this clonotype: Its antigen remains unidentified. No much larger clone is present one base from it, and per-base qualities are unavailable.

In the germline V gene, CDR1 corresponds to SGHRS and CDR2 to YFSETQ. The CDR3 covers 15 residues, taking in both the cysteine and the phenylalanine. The kept DNA is CDR3 alone, 45 bases in frame from the first base. Trimming takes 2 bases from V and 4 bases from J, and the germline ends sit 15 bases apart. This chain joins TRBV5-1 to TRBJ2-5, with a tentative D gene TRBD2 over 5 matching bases. This receptor was obtained from a male patient younger than 18 who had a stem cell transplant for acute lymphoblastic leukemia, so the T cells may come from the graft donor. Source: PBMCs, mostly from graft donor cells, taken 360 days after TCRalphabeta/CD19-depleted stem cell transplant. The DNA sequence is as follows: TGCGCCAGCAGCTTTGAAGGAGGTATCCGAGAGACCCAGTACTTC. Its protein reads: CASSFEGGIRETQYF.